This TCR beta chain was retrieved from a study of cytomegalovirus exposure and HLA in healthy donors. Here immunoSEQ multiplex PCR was the method, and the copy in TCRdb shows in-frame clones only, minus some. The sample consists of 68,000 or so clones, approximately 90% of them appearing once. Study conclusions and caveats: Reported performance of the classifier showed diagnosis of cytomegalovirus status with high specificity and sensitivity.

Trimming left V 0 bases short and J 3 bases short, with 8 bases between. The CDR3 sequence is 13 residues long. Germline-derived CDR1 and CDR2 are GTSNPN and SVGIG (reference sequence). This clone was recorded only once. As yet, its antigen is unknown. V gene TRBV30 combines with J gene TRBJ2-5; D unresolved. Sample: PBMCs. The clonotype originates from a man aged 18 to 30 in good health and CMV-seronegative. The CDR3 nucleotides are TGTGCCTGGAGTGTAAACCTAAAAGAGACCCAGTACTTC. Protein product: CAWSVNLKETQYF.